These T cell receptor beta chains were read from a single sample in a study of blood T cell repertoires in COVID-19. TCRdb keeps only in-frame clones here, not all; method: immunoSEQ multiplex PCR. The sample includes around 68,000 clones, approximately 91% of them seen just once. Source material: peripheral blood. Source of these receptors: a human donor in a cohort sampled during active COVID-19. The CDR3 runs from the conserved cysteine through the conserved F or W. A D gene is named only where the DNA matches it firmly. Only part of the rows carry a size: once, few, many, or a class if the clone is expanded.

TRBJ2-5 | TRBV4-1 | TRBD1 | 16 | . | CASSQGGQGKGETQYF | TGCGCCAGCAGCCAAGGGGGACAGGGAAAGGGAGAGACCCAGTACTTC
TRBJ1-1 | TRBV9 | TRBD1 | 15 | . | CASSVLGQGNTEAFF | TGTGCCAGCAGCGTATTGGGACAGGGGAACACTGAAGCTTTCTTT
TRBJ2-1 | TRBV6-2/TRBV6-3 | TRBD2 | 16 | . | CASSGGTSGGYNEQFF | TGTGCCAGCAGTGGAGGGACTAGCGGGGGTTACAATGAGCAGTTCTTC
TRBJ2-2 | TRBV28 | TRBD1 | 16 | . | CASSRQTGVSAGELFF | TGTGCCAGCAGTCGTCAGACAGGGGTCTCCGCCGGGGAGCTGTTTTTT
TRBJ2-3 | TRBV5-4 | . | 11 | . | CASSFGDTQYF | TGTGCCAGCAGCTTTGGCGATACGCAGTATTTT
TRBJ2-7 | TRBV7-2 | TRBD2 | 15 | . | CASSSTGLAGAEQYF | TGTGCCAGCAGCTCGACGGGACTAGCGGGAGCCGAGCAGTACTTC
TRBJ2-3 | TRBV4-3 | TRBD1 | 18 | . | CASSLGGGGQGQGDTQYF | TGCGCCAGCAGCCTCGGTGGGGGGGGACAGGGTCAGGGAGATACGCAGTATTTT
TRBJ2-7 | TRBV27 | . | 12 | once | CASRRGNYEQYF | TGTGCCAGCAGGAGGGGGAACTACGAGCAGTACTTC
TRBJ2-1 | TRBV7-8 | . | 13 | . | CASSPPLGPEQFF | TGTGCCAGCAGCCCCCCTCTAGGTCCTGAGCAGTTCTTC
TRBJ1-5 | TRBV28 | TRBD1 | 14 | . | CASRSAGGIQPQHF | TGTGCCAGCAGGTCGGCAGGGGGTATTCAGCCCCAGCATTTT
TRBJ1-2 | TRBV6-2/TRBV6-3 | TRBD1 | 13 | . | CASSPTGRRGYTF | TGTGCCAGCAGTCCGACAGGGCGGCGGGGCTACACCTTC
TRBJ1-2 | TRBV25-1 | TRBD1 | 16 | . | CASSDSGTAGWYGYTF | TGTGCCAGCAGTGATTCCGGGACAGCAGGGTGGTATGGCTACACCTTC
TRBJ2-1 | TRBV15 | . | 15 | . | CATSRDFSVGNEQFF | TGTGCCACCAGCAGAGATTTTAGCGTGGGGAATGAGCAGTTCTTC
TRBJ2-3 | TRBV19 | . | 12 | . | CASSRSTDTQYF | TGTGCCAGTAGTCGGAGCACAGATACGCAGTATTTT
TRBJ2-3 | TRBV14 | TRBD2 | 14 | . | CASSQYREGDTQYF | TGTGCCAGCAGCCAATATAGGGAGGGGGATACGCAGTATTTT
TRBJ1-2 | TRBV4-2 | . | 16 | once | CASSQDPTGFNYGYTF | TGTGCCAGCAGCCAAGATCCCACAGGGTTCAACTATGGCTACACCTTC
TRBJ2-1 | TRBV28 | TRBD1 | 16 | . | CASSPPPVTGADEQFF | TGTGCCAGCAGTCCCCCTCCCGTGACAGGGGCCGATGAGCAGTTCTTC
TRBJ1-4 | TRBV9 | . | 14 | . | CASSSWDINEKLFF | TGTGCCAGCAGCTCATGGGACATAAATGAAAAACTGTTTTTT
TRBJ1-2 | TRBV2 | . | 18 | . | CASSINRAGQITNYGYTF | TGTGCCAGCAGCATAAACAGGGCTGGCCAAATTACTAACTATGGCTACACCTTC
TRBJ1-2 | TRBV29-1 | TRBD1 | 12 | . | CSADRGQGGYTF | TGCAGCGCCGACAGGGGGCAAGGTGGCTACACCTTC
TRBJ1-5 | TRBV6-1 | . | 16 | few | CASSETVTGPNQPQHF | TGTGCCAGCAGTGAAACCGTAACAGGGCCCAATCAGCCCCAGCATTTT
TRBJ2-7 | TRBV19 | . | 13 | . | CASSNLQSYEQYF | TGTGCCAGTAGCAATTTACAGAGCTACGAGCAGTACTTC
TRBJ1-5 | TRBV19 | . | 13 | once | CASSIRGIQPQHF | TGTGCCAGTAGTATACGAGGTATTCAGCCCCAGCATTTT
TRBJ2-7 | TRBV6-1 | TRBD2 | 16 | . | CASSGLAGASFYEQYF | TGTGCCAGCAGTGGACTAGCGGGGGCCTCTTTCTACGAGCAGTACTTC
TRBJ1-5 | TRBV15 | . | 15 | . | CATSRDGGFGQPQHF | TGTGCCACCAGCAGAGATGGAGGGTTCGGTCAGCCCCAGCATTTT
TRBJ2-7 | TRBV11-3 | . | 12 | . | CASSIQGDEQYF | TGTGCCAGCAGCATCCAGGGTGACGAGCAGTACTTC
TRBJ2-7 | TRBV4-3 | . | 15 | . | CASSQDQRATYEQYF | TGCGCCAGCAGCCAAGATCAGCGGGCTACCTACGAGCAGTACTTC
TRBJ1-2 | TRBV11-2 | . | 13 | . | CASSFGREDGYTF | TGTGCCAGCAGCTTCGGAAGGGAGGACGGCTACACCTTC
TRBJ2-1 | TRBV5-4 | . | 17 | . | CASSPPRGQGAWNEQFF | TGTGCCAGCAGCCCCCCGCGGGGGCAGGGGGCTTGGAATGAGCAGTTCTTC
TRBJ1-3 | TRBV5-1 | . | 17 | . | CASSWGPTGGTGNTIYF | TGCGCCAGCAGCTGGGGACCCACTGGGGGCACTGGAAACACCATATATTTT
TRBJ2-5 | TRBV9 | TRBD2 | 16 | . | CASSVSGTSLQETQYF | TGTGCCAGCAGCGTAAGCGGGACTAGCCTTCAAGAGACCCAGTACTTC
TRBJ2-2 | TRBV7-8 | TRBD1 | 17 | . | CASSSNRGSANTGELFF | TGTGCCAGCAGCTCTAACAGGGGGTCGGCGAACACCGGGGAGCTGTTTTTT
TRBJ2-1 | TRBV18 | TRBD2 | 16 | . | CASSAGLAGEGHEQFF | TGTGCCAGCTCAGCGGGACTAGCGGGAGAAGGACATGAGCAGTTCTTC
TRBJ2-1 | TRBV28 | TRBD2 | 21 | once | CASSLSQIAGVQVPVGNEQFF | TGTGCCAGCAGTTTATCCCAAATTGCGGGAGTCCAGGTTCCGGTCGGCAATGAGCAGTTCTTC
TRBJ1-1 | TRBV19 | TRBD1 | 17 | . | CASSPTDRGPMNTEAFF | TGTGCCAGTAGTCCCACCGACAGGGGGCCAATGAACACTGAAGCTTTCTTT
TRBJ1-2 | TRBV28 | TRBD1 | 16 | . | CASSDVMGQGIYGYTF | TGTGCCAGCAGTGATGTGATGGGACAGGGGATCTATGGCTACACCTTC
TRBJ1-1 | TRBV4-3 | TRBD1 | 16 | . | CASSLDRGVRGTEAFF | TGCGCCAGCAGCCTGGACAGGGGAGTCCGCGGGACTGAAGCTTTCTTT
TRBJ2-5 | TRBV5-1 | TRBD2 | 15 | . | CASSKTSGMGETQYF | TGCGCCAGCAGCAAGACTAGCGGGATGGGGGAGACCCAGTACTTC
TRBJ2-7 | TRBV7-8 | . | 18 | . | CASSLDGNDPPPGDEQYF | TGTGCCAGCAGCTTAGATGGGAACGACCCCCCTCCGGGGGACGAGCAGTACTTC
TRBJ1-3 | TRBV2 | TRBD1 | 16 | . | CASSEGQGNSGNTIYF | TGTGCCAGCAGTGAAGGACAGGGGAACTCTGGAAACACCATATATTTT
TRBJ2-5 | TRBV7-2 | . | 14 | . | CASSPTAWQETQYF | TGTGCCAGCAGCCCGACAGCGTGGCAAGAGACCCAGTACTTC
TRBJ1-2 | TRBV28 | TRBD1 | 15 | . | CASSPFGQGLYGYTF | TGTGCCAGCAGTCCTTTCGGACAGGGCTTGTATGGCTACACCTTC
TRBJ2-5 | TRBV6-5 | . | 14 | . | CASTETGEGETQYF | TGTGCCAGCACGGAGACGGGAGAGGGAGAGACCCAGTACTTC
TRBJ2-1 | TRBV3-1/TRBV3-2 | . | 17 | . | CASSQEASPSSYNEQLF | TGTGCCAGCAGCCAAGAGGCTTCGCCTAGCTCATACAATGAGCAGCTCTTC
TRBJ2-5 | TRBV3-1/TRBV3-2 | . | 16 | . | CASSQQSRGYQETQYF | TGTGCCAGCAGCCAACAAAGTAGGGGGTACCAAGAGACCCAGTACTTC
TRBJ1-2 | TRBV6-6 | . | 14 | . | CASSLPGGESGYTF | TGTGCCAGCAGCCTCCCGGGGGGGGAGTCCGGCTACACCTTC
TRBJ1-1 | TRBV7-9 | . | 13 | few | CASSIGQNTEAFF | TGTGCCAGCAGCATCGGACAGAACACTGAAGCTTTCTTT
TRBJ2-2 | TRBV7-8 | . | 17 | . | CASSLYRVPTGDGELFF | TGTGCCAGCAGCTTATATCGGGTCCCCACCGGTGACGGGGAGCTGTTTTTT